The 5 T cell receptor beta chains presented below share a single source sample, sequenced in a study of blood T cell repertoires in COVID-19. Clones were sequenced by immunoSEQ multiplex PCR, and TCRdb holds only the in-frame ones, with some missing. The profile shows approximately 500,000 clones, around 85% of them singletons. The sequenced material came from peripheral blood. These receptors came from a human donor in a cohort sampled during active COVID-19.

This clone was detected a few times. The V gene is TRBV5-1, the J gene TRBJ1-1, with 12 bases lining up with TRBD1. The ends lost 0 bases at V and 6 bases at J; junction bases unmatched: 6. The CDR3 is 16 residues long. Germline V gene sequence: CDR1 SGHRS, CDR2 YFSETQ. CDR3 sequence reads: CASSLEGQGARAEAFF. CDR3 DNA: TGCGCCAGCAGCTTGGAGGGACAGGGGGCAAGGGCTGAAGCTTTCTTT.

The genes are TRBV5-1 and TRBJ2-7; 8 bases are shared with TRBD1. Germline CDR1 reads SGHRS; CDR2 reads YFSETQ. After removal of 5 bases from V and 3 bases from J, the junction contained 7 bases not matched to a gene. The CDR3 totals 14 residues. CDR3 in amino acids: CASRLDRGHYEQYF. The CDR3 nucleotides are TGCGCCAGCAGGCTCGACAGGGGACACTACGAGCAGTACTTC.

With respect to this clone: This probably arose from a read error, given a far larger clone one base away. The sample carries other DNA sequences with the same CDR3. The chain couples TRBV9 to TRBJ1-2; 8 bases map to TRBD1. With 3 bases clipped from V and 3 bases from J, the junction kept 1 base outside the gene matches. CDR3 size: 13 residues. Germline V gene lookup returns CDR1 SGDLS and CDR2 YYNGEE. CDR3 sequence (DNA): TGTGCCAGCAGCGCGGGACAGGACTATGGCTACACCTTC. Amino acids: CASSAGQDYGYTF.

The chain joins TRBV30 to TRBJ2-1, with D possibly being TRBD2 (6 bases). Deletions cut 2 bases from V and 2 bases from J, with 10 bases between. Germline V CDR1 and CDR2: GTSNPN, SVGIG (reference sequence). CDR3 size: 14 residues. The CDR3 here is CAWSSDYAYNEQFF. In nucleotides, the CDR3 is TGTGCCTGGAGTTCGGACTATGCCTACAATGAGCAGTTCTTC.

The V gene is TRBV28, the J gene TRBJ2-1; 10 bases map to TRBD2. The CDR3 is 14 residues long. Trimming took 5 bases from V and 5 from J; bases not matched to a gene: 3. Germline V gene data show CDR1 as MDHEN and CDR2 as SYDVKM. The CDR3 DNA sequence: TGTGCCAGCAGTCTAGCGGGAGAAGACAATGAGCAGTTCTTC. It translates to CASSLAGEDNEQFF.